These T cell receptor beta chains were read from a single sample in a study of cytomegalovirus exposure and HLA in healthy donors. Sequencing was performed with immunoSEQ multiplex PCR; in TCRdb, only in-frame clones are kept and a portion is missing. Of approximately 120,000 clones in the sample, nearly 90% were seen once. The sequenced material came from PBMCs. The receptors derive from a woman under 30 in good health and CMV-seronegative. The CDR3 runs from the conserved cysteine through the conserved F or W. The D gene is left open where the match is weak. The size entry is marked missing in some rows and otherwise reads once, few, many or a size class.

V gene	D gene	clone size	J gene	CDR3 protein	CDR3 DNA
TRBV18	NA	NA	TRBJ2-7	CASSPSEKRAAQYF	TGTGCCAGCTCACCCTCCGAAAAACGAGCTGCGCAGTACTTC
TRBV28	NA	NA	TRBJ2-7	CASSRALGVYEQYF	TGTGCCAGCAGCCGGGCTCTCGGGGTGTACGAGCAGTACTTC
TRBV5-6	NA	NA	TRBJ2-2	CASSLGQDTGELFF	TGTGCCAGCAGCTTGGGGCAGGACACCGGGGAGCTGTTTTTT
TRBV14	NA	few	TRBJ2-7	CASSQSTYEQYF	TGTGCCAGCAGCCAATCCACCTACGAGCAGTACTTC
TRBV27	NA	NA	TRBJ2-4	CASSTGAKNIQYF	TGTGCCAGCAGTACCGGAGCCAAAAACATTCAGTACTTC
TRBV30	TRBD1	NA	TRBJ2-2	CASGQGGLITGELFF	TGTGCCTCGGGACAGGGGGGGTTGATCACCGGGGAGCTGTTTTTT
TRBV6-1	TRBD1	few	TRBJ2-2	CASSDAGTGGTGELFF	TGTGCCAGCAGTGACGCCGGGACAGGGGGTACCGGGGAGCTGTTTTTT
TRBV15	NA	NA	TRBJ2-1	CATSRELDNEQFF	TGTGCCACCAGCAGAGAACTTGACAATGAGCAGTTCTTC
TRBV19	NA	once	TRBJ2-1	CASSGQTVNEQFF	TGTGCCAGTAGTGGACAGACCGTCAATGAGCAGTTCTTC
TRBV9	NA	NA	TRBJ1-5	CASSGRDINQPQHF	TGTGCCAGCAGCGGAAGGGACATCAATCAGCCCCAGCATTTT
TRBV28	TRBD2	NA	TRBJ2-7	CASRRKVGLAAVGEQYF	TGTGCCAGCAGACGAAAGGTGGGACTAGCGGCCGTGGGCGAGCAGTACTTC
TRBV28	NA	NA	TRBJ1-5	CASSLNQPQHF	TGTGCCAGCAGCCTTAATCAGCCCCAGCATTTT
TRBV5-1	TRBD2	NA	TRBJ2-5	CASSFSGGSEETQYF	TGCGCCAGCAGCTTTAGCGGGGGATCGGAAGAGACCCAGTACTTC
TRBV27	TRBD1	NA	TRBJ1-1	CASRTGTGGPNTEAFF	TGTGCCAGCAGGACCGGGACAGGGGGCCCGAACACTGAAGCTTTCTTT
TRBV9	NA	NA	TRBJ1-2	CASSVGRNGYTF	TGTGCCAGCAGCGTAGGGCGGAATGGCTACACCTTC
TRBV5-1	NA	NA	TRBJ2-3	CASSLGHATDTQYF	TGCGCCAGCAGCCTGGGACATGCCACAGATACGCAGTATTTT
TRBV28	NA	few	TRBJ1-5	CASSSRDQPQHF	TGTGCCAGCAGTTCCAGGGATCAGCCCCAGCATTTT
TRBV28	TRBD1	NA	TRBJ2-7	CASRSQGVSYEQYF	TGTGCCAGCCGCAGCCAGGGGGTTTCCTACGAGCAGTACTTC
TRBV30	NA	NA	TRBJ1-4	CAWSVSGTEKLFF	TGTGCCTGGAGTGTGTCAGGTACTGAAAAACTGTTTTTT
TRBV7-2	NA	NA	TRBJ1-5	CASSSGGYNQPQHF	TGTGCCAGCAGCTCGGGGGGTTACAATCAGCCCCAGCATTTT
TRBV11-2	NA	NA	TRBJ2-3	CASSLAGRGQDTQYF	TGTGCCAGCAGCTTAGCCGGGAGAGGTCAAGATACGCAGTATTTT
TRBV15	TRBD1	NA	TRBJ1-2	CATSRSTQGTLVDGYTF	TGTGCCACCAGCAGATCGACACAGGGGACTTTGGTAGATGGCTACACCTTC
TRBV7-9	TRBD2	NA	TRBJ2-3	CASSFSGRRTDTQYF	TGTGCCAGCAGCTTTAGCGGGAGGCGCACAGATACGCAGTATTTT
TRBV19	TRBD1	NA	TRBJ2-2	CASNDRDNGELFF	TGTGCCAGTAATGACAGGGACAACGGGGAGCTGTTTTTT
TRBV6-5	NA	NA	TRBJ2-1	CASSPQGNEQFF	TGTGCCAGCAGTCCACAGGGTAATGAGCAGTTCTTC
TRBV28	TRBD1	NA	TRBJ1-2	CASSYTGGDGYTF	TGTGCCAGCAGCTATACAGGGGGCGACGGCTACACCTTC
TRBV30	TRBD1	NA	TRBJ1-1	CAWSGTGGTEAFF	TGTGCCTGGAGTGGCACAGGGGGCACTGAAGCTTTCTTT
TRBV5-1	NA	NA	TRBJ2-5	CASSRGLPETQYF	TGCGCCAGCAGCCGGGGACTCCCAGAGACCCAGTACTTC
TRBV7-9	NA	NA	TRBJ2-5	CASTYRGSIQYF	TGTGCCAGCACCTATAGGGGGAGTATCCAGTACTTC
TRBV28	NA	NA	TRBJ1-2	CAWRGWGYTF	TGTGCCTGGAGGGGTTGGGGCTACACCTTC
TRBV10-3	TRBD2	NA	TRBJ2-1	CAISETDGGVLAGGQFF	TGTGCCATCAGTGAGACCGACGGGGGAGTACTAGCGGGAGGGCAGTTCTTC
TRBV4-1	TRBD1	NA	TRBJ1-2	CASSPSWTGNFFYGYTF	TGCGCCAGCAGCCCATCCTGGACAGGGAACTTTTTCTATGGCTACACCTTC
TRBV20-1	NA	NA	TRBJ1-1	CSARSAEAFF	TGCAGTGCTAGAAGCGCTGAAGCTTTCTTT
TRBV5-1	NA	NA	TRBJ1-1	CASSARADTEAFF	TGCGCCAGCAGCGCGCGGGCGGACACTGAAGCTTTCTTT
TRBV29-1	TRBD1	few	TRBJ2-1	CSADRGTHQEQFF	TGCAGCGCGGACAGGGGGACTCATCAGGAGCAGTTCTTC
TRBV6-1	NA	NA	TRBJ1-1	CASSEGQNTEAFF	TGTGCCAGCAGTGAAGGACAGAACACTGAAGCTTTCTTT
TRBV19	TRBD1	NA	TRBJ2-7	CASSPRDRAYEQYF	TGTGCCAGTAGTCCCCGGGACAGGGCATACGAGCAGTACTTC
TRBV2	TRBD1	NA	TRBJ1-2	CASGDDRAYYGYTF	TGTGCCAGCGGGGACGACAGGGCATACTATGGCTACACCTTC
TRBV14	TRBD1	NA	TRBJ2-3	CASSRGDRATDTQYF	TGTGCCAGCAGCCGGGGGGACAGGGCCACAGATACGCAGTATTTT
TRBV7-9	NA	NA	TRBJ2-3	CASSRDTGTDTQYF	TGTGCCAGCAGCCGAGATACCGGGACAGATACGCAGTATTTT